Listed below are T cell receptor beta chains from one sample, sequenced in a study of blood T cell repertoires in COVID-19. The table came from immunoSEQ multiplex PCR; TCRdb's copy has only in-frame clones and leaves some out. In the table there are 75,000 to 100,000 clones, approximately 88% of which are singletons. Input material: peripheral blood. These TCRs come from a man aged 60 to 75 with acute or convalescent COVID-19. The CDR3 runs from the conserved cysteine through the conserved F or W. D genes are given only for firm matches. The size field is filled for only some rows; it gives once, few, many or a size class.

CDR3 length: 16; J gene: TRBJ2-6; D gene: NA; clone size: NA; V gene: TRBV6-2/TRBV6-3; CDR3 protein: CASSYLRAGGANVLTF; CDR3 DNA: TGTGCCAGCAGTTACCTCAGGGCGGGAGGGGCCAACGTCCTGACTTTC
CDR3 length: 15; J gene: TRBJ2-6; D gene: NA; clone size: NA; V gene: TRBV30; CDR3 protein: CAWSGVSSGANVLTF; CDR3 DNA: TGTGCCTGGAGTGGTGTGAGCTCTGGGGCCAACGTCCTGACTTTC
CDR3 length: 18; J gene: TRBJ2-3; D gene: NA; clone size: NA; V gene: TRBV3-1/TRBV3-2; CDR3 protein: CASSPSDLGGGSTDTQYF; CDR3 DNA: TGTGCCAGCAGCCCATCTGACCTAGGGGGGGGAAGCACAGATACGCAGTATTTT
CDR3 length: 15; J gene: TRBJ1-6; D gene: TRBD1; clone size: NA; V gene: TRBV6-6; CDR3 protein: CASSYRTGGNSPLHF; CDR3 DNA: TGTGCCAGCAGTTACCGGACAGGGGGGAATTCACCCCTCCACTTT
CDR3 length: 18; J gene: TRBJ1-2; D gene: NA; clone size: few; V gene: TRBV14; CDR3 protein: CASSQGGLRIWPNYGYTF; CDR3 DNA: TGTGCCAGCAGCCAAGGGGGGCTACGCATTTGGCCTAACTATGGCTACACCTTC
CDR3 length: 15; J gene: TRBJ1-1; D gene: NA; clone size: NA; V gene: TRBV27; CDR3 protein: CASVKEGGWMAKAFF; CDR3 DNA: TGTGCCAGCGTAAAGGAGGGAGGATGGATGGCTAAAGCTTTCTTT
CDR3 length: 15; J gene: TRBJ1-1; D gene: NA; clone size: NA; V gene: TRBV11-2; CDR3 protein: CASSSSLPRGAEAFF; CDR3 DNA: TGTGCCAGCAGCTCTAGTCTTCCCCGGGGGGCTGAAGCTTTCTTT
CDR3 length: 15; J gene: TRBJ1-6; D gene: TRBD1; clone size: NA; V gene: TRBV3-1/TRBV3-2; CDR3 protein: CASSQGGTDNSPLHF; CDR3 DNA: TGTGCCAGCAGCCAAGGCGGGACAGATAATTCACCCCTCCACTTT
CDR3 length: 17; J gene: TRBJ1-1; D gene: NA; clone size: NA; V gene: TRBV5-8; CDR3 protein: CASSLAGMVAGYTEAFF; CDR3 DNA: TGTGCCAGCAGCTTGGCAGGGATGGTCGCCGGGTACACTGAAGCTTTCTTT
CDR3 length: 13; J gene: TRBJ2-1; D gene: TRBD2; clone size: NA; V gene: TRBV3-1/TRBV3-2; CDR3 protein: CASSQVTSGEQFF; CDR3 DNA: TGTGCCAGCAGCCAAGTGACTAGCGGGGAGCAGTTCTTC
CDR3 length: 16; J gene: TRBJ2-7; D gene: NA; clone size: NA; V gene: TRBV7-2; CDR3 protein: CASSSGIQDSEYEQYF; CDR3 DNA: TGTGCCAGCAGTTCTGGGATTCAGGACAGCGAATACGAGCAGTACTTC
CDR3 length: 13; J gene: TRBJ1-2; D gene: NA; clone size: NA; V gene: TRBV3-1/TRBV3-2; CDR3 protein: CASSRQGTNGYTF; CDR3 DNA: TGTGCCAGCAGCCGCCAGGGAACCAATGGCTACACCTTC
CDR3 length: 16; J gene: TRBJ1-6; D gene: NA; clone size: NA; V gene: TRBV7-2; CDR3 protein: CASSPQGSSYNSPLHF; CDR3 DNA: TGTGCCAGCAGCCCCCAGGGGAGCTCCTATAATTCACCCCTCCACTTT
CDR3 length: 16; J gene: TRBJ2-7; D gene: TRBD2; clone size: NA; V gene: TRBV7-9; CDR3 protein: CASSPTSGGLSYEQYF; CDR3 DNA: TGTGCCAGCAGCCCGACTAGCGGGGGACTCTCCTACGAGCAGTACTTC
CDR3 length: 12; J gene: TRBJ2-1; D gene: NA; clone size: NA; V gene: TRBV30; CDR3 protein: CAWSPGFNEQFF; CDR3 DNA: TGTGCCTGGAGTCCGGGGTTCAATGAGCAGTTCTTC
CDR3 length: 17; J gene: TRBJ1-4; D gene: TRBD1; clone size: NA; V gene: TRBV19; CDR3 protein: CASSIWTGATAGEKLFF; CDR3 DNA: TGTGCCAGTAGTATCTGGACAGGGGCAACGGCAGGGGAAAAACTGTTTTTT
CDR3 length: 16; J gene: TRBJ2-3; D gene: TRBD2; clone size: NA; V gene: TRBV4-3; CDR3 protein: CASSQGGGLVTDTQYF; CDR3 DNA: TGCGCCAGCAGCCAAGGGGGGGGACTAGTTACAGATACGCAGTATTTT
CDR3 length: 16; J gene: TRBJ1-3; D gene: NA; clone size: NA; V gene: TRBV9; CDR3 protein: CASSQAAINSGNTIYF; CDR3 DNA: TGTGCCAGCAGCCAAGCCGCAATAAACTCTGGAAACACCATATATTTT
CDR3 length: 17; J gene: TRBJ1-5; D gene: NA; clone size: NA; V gene: TRBV3-1/TRBV3-2; CDR3 protein: CASSQGSPSPRQQPQHF; CDR3 DNA: TGTGCCAGCAGCCAAGGGAGTCCCTCGCCCCGACAGCAGCCCCAGCATTTT
CDR3 length: 15; J gene: TRBJ1-2; D gene: NA; clone size: NA; V gene: TRBV18; CDR3 protein: CASSPDLAGIYGYTF; CDR3 DNA: TGTGCCAGCTCACCCGATTTAGCAGGGATATATGGCTACACCTTC
CDR3 length: 16; J gene: TRBJ1-2; D gene: NA; clone size: NA; V gene: TRBV9; CDR3 protein: CASSPAGGGNVWGYTF; CDR3 DNA: TGTGCCAGCAGCCCAGCGGGAGGGGGGAATGTGTGGGGCTACACCTTC
CDR3 length: 16; J gene: TRBJ1-1; D gene: NA; clone size: NA; V gene: TRBV14; CDR3 protein: CASSLFVWGLDTEAFF; CDR3 DNA: TGTGCCAGCAGCCTATTTGTTTGGGGGCTGGACACTGAAGCTTTCTTT
CDR3 length: 14; J gene: TRBJ1-1; D gene: NA; clone size: NA; V gene: TRBV6-2/TRBV6-3; CDR3 protein: CASSYRAGPTEAFF; CDR3 DNA: TGTGCCAGCAGTTATCGGGCAGGGCCCACTGAAGCTTTCTTT
CDR3 length: 14; J gene: TRBJ1-2; D gene: TRBD1; clone size: NA; V gene: TRBV5-6; CDR3 protein: CASSLAGTGYGYTF; CDR3 DNA: TGTGCCAGCAGCTTGGCCGGGACAGGATATGGCTACACCTTC
CDR3 length: 10; J gene: TRBJ2-7; D gene: NA; clone size: NA; V gene: TRBV6-6; CDR3 protein: CASRDYEQYF; CDR3 DNA: TGTGCCTCCAGGGACTACGAGCAGTACTTC
CDR3 length: 18; J gene: TRBJ2-3; D gene: TRBD2; clone size: NA; V gene: TRBV11-3; CDR3 protein: CASSSSYGTSGGRDTQYF; CDR3 DNA: TGTGCCAGCAGCTCATCATACGGGACTAGCGGGGGCAGAGATACGCAGTATTTT
CDR3 length: 14; J gene: TRBJ1-2; D gene: TRBD1; clone size: NA; V gene: TRBV10-3; CDR3 protein: CAISESDRGYGYTF; CDR3 DNA: TGTGCCATCAGTGAGTCGGACAGGGGGTATGGCTACACCTTC
CDR3 length: 14; J gene: TRBJ1-6; D gene: NA; clone size: NA; V gene: TRBV10-3; CDR3 protein: CAISEYSDNSPLHF; CDR3 DNA: TGTGCCATCAGTGAATACAGTGATAATTCACCCCTCCACTTT
CDR3 length: 15; J gene: TRBJ1-5; D gene: NA; clone size: NA; V gene: TRBV5-1; CDR3 protein: CASSLDGASNQPQHF; CDR3 DNA: TGCGCCAGCAGCTTGGATGGGGCTAGCAATCAGCCCCAGCATTTT
CDR3 length: 14; J gene: TRBJ2-1; D gene: NA; clone size: once; V gene: TRBV19; CDR3 protein: CASSMVYRENEQFF; CDR3 DNA: TGTGCCAGTAGTATGGTGTACAGGGAAAATGAGCAGTTCTTC
CDR3 length: 16; J gene: TRBJ2-1; D gene: TRBD2; clone size: NA; V gene: TRBV2; CDR3 protein: CASSSTLAGGPDEQFF; CDR3 DNA: TGTGCCAGCAGTTCAACTTTAGCGGGGGGACCCGATGAGCAGTTCTTC
CDR3 length: 14; J gene: TRBJ1-3; D gene: NA; clone size: NA; V gene: TRBV3-1/TRBV3-2; CDR3 protein: CASSQVGDFNTIYF; CDR3 DNA: TGTGCCAGCAGCCAAGTAGGGGATTTTAACACCATATATTTT
CDR3 length: 19; J gene: TRBJ2-6; D gene: NA; clone size: few; V gene: TRBV12-2; CDR3 protein: CASRPPPGQGAPGANVLTF; CDR3 DNA: TGTGCAAGTCGCCCACCCCCGGGACAGGGGGCCCCTGGGGCCAACGTCCTGACTTTC
CDR3 length: 14; J gene: TRBJ1-3; D gene: NA; clone size: few; V gene: TRBV30; CDR3 protein: CAWGGGSSGNTIYF; CDR3 DNA: TGTGCCTGGGGGGGAGGGTCCTCTGGAAACACCATATATTTT
CDR3 length: 13; J gene: TRBJ2-1; D gene: NA; clone size: NA; V gene: TRBV6-6; CDR3 protein: CASTGGSYNEQFF; CDR3 DNA: TGTGCCAGCACCGGAGGCTCCTACAATGAGCAGTTCTTC
CDR3 length: 16; J gene: TRBJ1-1; D gene: TRBD1; clone size: NA; V gene: TRBV4-3; CDR3 protein: CASSQGVQGIDGEAFF; CDR3 DNA: TGCGCCAGCAGCCAAGGCGTACAGGGGATTGACGGTGAAGCTTTCTTT
CDR3 length: 14; J gene: TRBJ2-4; D gene: TRBD2; clone size: NA; V gene: TRBV30; CDR3 protein: CAWSVGTSPNIQYF; CDR3 DNA: TGTGCCTGGAGTGTCGGGACTAGCCCAAACATTCAGTACTTC
CDR3 length: 12; J gene: TRBJ1-4; D gene: NA; clone size: NA; V gene: TRBV3-1/TRBV3-2; CDR3 protein: CASSQYPEKLFF; CDR3 DNA: TGTGCCAGCAGCCAATATCCTGAAAAACTGTTTTTT
CDR3 length: 12; J gene: TRBJ1-1; D gene: NA; clone size: few; V gene: TRBV30; CDR3 protein: CAWTPGASKAFF; CDR3 DNA: TGTGCCTGGACCCCAGGGGCCTCAAAAGCTTTCTTT
CDR3 length: 13; J gene: TRBJ1-1; D gene: NA; clone size: NA; V gene: TRBV9; CDR3 protein: CASSVQTNTEAFF; CDR3 DNA: TGTGCCAGCAGCGTGCAAACTAACACTGAAGCTTTCTTT
CDR3 length: 14; J gene: TRBJ2-3; D gene: NA; clone size: NA; V gene: TRBV5-1; CDR3 protein: CASSLAEAIDTQYF; CDR3 DNA: TGCGCCAGCAGCTTGGCCGAAGCCATAGATACGCAGTATTTT
CDR3 length: 14; J gene: TRBJ1-5; D gene: NA; clone size: NA; V gene: TRBV19; CDR3 protein: CASSIGGFNQPQHF; CDR3 DNA: TGTGCCAGTAGTATCGGAGGGTTTAATCAGCCCCAGCATTTT
CDR3 length: 12; J gene: TRBJ2-7; D gene: NA; clone size: NA; V gene: TRBV7-9; CDR3 protein: CASSAITYEQYF; CDR3 DNA: TGTGCCAGCAGCGCGATTACCTACGAGCAGTACTTC
CDR3 length: 13; J gene: TRBJ1-1; D gene: NA; clone size: NA; V gene: TRBV29-1; CDR3 protein: CSVSVRRDTEAFF; CDR3 DNA: TGCAGCGTTTCGGTTCGACGGGACACTGAAGCTTTCTTT